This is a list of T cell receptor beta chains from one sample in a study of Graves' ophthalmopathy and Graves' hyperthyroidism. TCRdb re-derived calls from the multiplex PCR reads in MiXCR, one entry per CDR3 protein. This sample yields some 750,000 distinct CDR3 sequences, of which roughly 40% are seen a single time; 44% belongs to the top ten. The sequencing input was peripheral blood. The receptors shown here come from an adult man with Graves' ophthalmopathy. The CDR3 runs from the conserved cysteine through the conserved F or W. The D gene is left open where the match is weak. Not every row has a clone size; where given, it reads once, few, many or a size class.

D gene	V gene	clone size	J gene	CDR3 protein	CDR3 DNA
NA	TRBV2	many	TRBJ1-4	CASSDRLGEKLFF	TGTGCCAGCAGTGACAGGCTTGGGGAAAAACTGTTTTTT
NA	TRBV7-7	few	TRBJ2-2	CASSQVAFPGELFF	TGCGCCAGCAGCCAAGTTGCTTTCCCCGGGGAGCTGTTTTTT
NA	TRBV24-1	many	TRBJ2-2	CATSGNRPNTGELFF	TGTGCCACCAGTGGAAACAGACCGAACACCGGGGAGCTGTTTTTT
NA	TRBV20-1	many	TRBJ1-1	CSARQNRRAEAFF	TGCAGTGCTAGGCAGAACAGGAGGGCTGAAGCTTTCTTT
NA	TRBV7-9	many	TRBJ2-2	CASSLRQSTGELFF	TGTGCCAGCAGCTTGCGACAGAGCACCGGGGAGCTGTTTTTT
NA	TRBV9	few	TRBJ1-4	CASSGGTVRGEKLFF	TGTGCCAGCAGCGGGGGGACGGTGAGGGGCGAAAAACTGTTTTTT
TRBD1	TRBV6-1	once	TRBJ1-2	CASRDRRYTF	TGTGCCAGCAGGGACAGGCGCTACACCTTC
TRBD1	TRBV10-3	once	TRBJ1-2	CAISALTGDGYTF	TGTGCCATCAGTGCACTGACAGGGGATGGCTACACCTTC
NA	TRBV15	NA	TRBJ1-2	CASSHLIRDDYGYTF	TGCGCCAGCAGCCATCTTATCAGGGACGACTATGGCTACACCTTC
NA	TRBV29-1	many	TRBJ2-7	CSATFRGTMGEQYF	TGCAGCGCCACCTTTCGCGGAACCATGGGGGAGCAGTACTTC
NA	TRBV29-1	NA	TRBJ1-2	CSVDQDRWGYGYTF	TGCAGCGTTGATCAGGACCGATGGGGTTATGGCTACACCTTC
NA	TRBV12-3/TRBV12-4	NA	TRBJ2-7	CASSLAYTGTYPYEQYF	TGTGCCAGCAGTTTAGCGTATACCGGGACTTACCCCTACGAGCAGTACTTC
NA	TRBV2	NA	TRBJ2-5	CASGQAGGETQYF	TGTGCCAGCGGACAGGCTGGGGGGGAGACCCAGTACTTC
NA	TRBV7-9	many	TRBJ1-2	CASSLSQSGYTF	TGTGCCAGCAGCTTATCCCAGAGTGGCTACACCTTC
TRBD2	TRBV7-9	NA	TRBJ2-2	CASSVDGRDTGELFF	TGTGCCAGCAGCGTAGACGGGAGGGACACCGGGGAGCTGTTTTTT
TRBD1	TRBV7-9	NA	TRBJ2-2	CASSGNRGSGELFF	TGTGCCAGCAGCGGGAACAGGGGATCCGGGGAGCTGTTTTTT
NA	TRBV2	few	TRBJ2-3	CASSVTRGTDTQYF	TGTGCCAGCAGTGTCACCAGAGGCACAGATACGCAGTATTTT
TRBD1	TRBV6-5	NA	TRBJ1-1	CASLSLKDRASEAFF	TGTGCCAGCCTCTCGTTAAAGGACAGGGCAAGCGAGGCTTTCTTT
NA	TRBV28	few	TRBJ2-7	CASLGVTTYEQYF	TGTGCCAGCCTCGGGGTGACGACTTACGAGCAGTACTTC
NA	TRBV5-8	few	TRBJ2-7	CASSFSPGRVYEQYF	TGTGCCAGCAGCTTCTCTCCGGGGCGAGTCTACGAGCAGTACTTC
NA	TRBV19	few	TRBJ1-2	CASSIWTDYYGYTF	TGTGCCAGTAGTATATGGACCGATTACTATGGCTACACCTTC
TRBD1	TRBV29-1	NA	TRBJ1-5	CSVGTGQETQHF	TGCAGCGTCGGGACAGGCCAAGAGACCCAGCATTTT
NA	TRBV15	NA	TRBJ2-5	CATSLGDGEETQYF	TGTGCCACCAGCTTGGGTGACGGGGAAGAGACCCAGTACTTC
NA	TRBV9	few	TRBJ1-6	CASSPSSRGGNSPLHF	TGTGCCAGCAGTCCATCCTCCCGGGGAGGGAATTCACCCCTCCACTTT
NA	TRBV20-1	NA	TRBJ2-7	CSARVPGMREQYF	TGCAGTGCTAGAGTACCGGGGATGAGAGAGCAGTACTTC
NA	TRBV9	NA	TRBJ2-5	CASSHATGRQETQYF	TGTGCCAGCAGCCATGCGACAGGGAGGCAAGAGACCCAGTACTTC
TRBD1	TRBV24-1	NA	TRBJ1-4	CAISDSGQGRGKLFF	TGTGCCATCAGTGATTCAGGACAGGGACGGGGAAAACTGTTTTTT
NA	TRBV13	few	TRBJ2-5	CASSFGPGETQYF	NA
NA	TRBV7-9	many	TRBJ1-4	CASSPVRGLGEKLFF	TGTGCCAGCAGCCCTGTGCGGGGCCTCGGGGAAAAACTGTTTTTT
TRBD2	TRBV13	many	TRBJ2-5	CASSRRRGAWETQYF	TGTGCCAGCAGCCGGAGGCGGGGGGCTTGGGAGACCCAGTACTTC
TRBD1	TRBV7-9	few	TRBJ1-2	CASSQVVGQNYGYTF	TGTGCCAGCAGCCAAGTAGTGGGACAGAACTATGGCTACACCTTC
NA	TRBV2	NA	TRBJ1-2	CASSSGLTYGYTF	TGTGCCAGCAGTTCCGGACTTACGTATGGCTACACCTTC
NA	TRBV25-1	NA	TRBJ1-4	CASSFPRGGATNEKLFF	TGTGCCAGCAGTTTTCCCCGTGGGGGGGCAACTAATGAAAAACTGTTTTTT
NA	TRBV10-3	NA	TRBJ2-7	CAISVTGTSSYEQYF	TGTGCCATCAGTGTTACAGGGACGAGCTCCTACGAGCAGTACTTC
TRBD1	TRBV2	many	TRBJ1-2	CASAPGQSRYGYTF	TGTGCCAGCGCTCCGGGACAGTCGCGCTATGGCTACACCTTC
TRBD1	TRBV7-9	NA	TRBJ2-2	CASSLGQGYTGELFF	TGTGCCAGCAGCCTAGGACAGGGATACACCGGGGAGCTGTTTTTT
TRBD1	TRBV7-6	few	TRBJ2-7	CASSLSRDSSYEQYF	TGTGCCAGCAGCTTAAGTAGGGACAGTTCCTACGAGCAGTACTTC
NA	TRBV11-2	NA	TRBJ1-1	CASSLSRTNTEAFF	TGTGCCAGCAGCTTATCCAGGACGAACACTGAAGCTTTCTTT
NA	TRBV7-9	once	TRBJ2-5	CASSQGTAGVRETQYF	TGTGCCAGCAGCCAAGGGACAGCGGGGGTCCGAGAGACCCAGTACTTC
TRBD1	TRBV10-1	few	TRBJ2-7	CASRRRTGRSYEQYF	TGCGCCAGCAGAAGAAGGACAGGTCGCTCCTACGAGCAGTACTTC
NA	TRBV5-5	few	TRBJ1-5	CASSLELSQPQHF	TGTGCCAGCAGTCTTGAACTGTCTCAGCCCCAGCATTTT
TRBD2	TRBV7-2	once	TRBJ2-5	CASRYGGTETQYF	TGTGCCAGCAGATACGGGGGGACCGAGACCCAGTACTTC